What follows are 28 T cell receptor beta chains derived from one specimen sequenced in a study of cytomegalovirus exposure and HLA in healthy donors. A multiplex PCR was run with 60 Vbeta primers and 13 Jbeta primers. Profiling relied on immunoSEQ multiplex PCR, and the TCRdb table lists in-frame clones only, not all of them. The data show about 120,000 clones, about 80% seen once. Sequenced material: PBMCs. The receptors were sampled from a man aged 30-40 years in good health and CMV-seronegative.

This chain joins TRBV7-6 and TRBJ1-1; no clear D gene. This CDR3 comprises 15 residues. Looked up from germline, CDR1 is SGHVS and CDR2 is FNYEAQ. With 1 base removed from V and 6 bases from J, the gap between germline ends came to 15 bases. CDR3 protein: CASSLVPEGLSEAFF. Written as DNA, the CDR3 is TGTGCCAGCAGCTTAGTTCCAGAAGGACTCTCTGAAGCTTTCTTT.

The chain carries TRBV7-8 and TRBJ2-3; TRBD2 aligns across 7 bases. Germline CDR1 and CDR2: SGHVS and FQNEAQ. The CDR3 runs to 17 residues. The V gene end was trimmed by 0 bases and the J gene end by 2 bases; junction bases not matched to a gene: 8. The CDR3 loop reads CASSLAGTSVFTDTQYF. The CDR3 coding sequence is TGTGCCAGCAGCTTAGCAGGCACTAGCGTGTTCACAGATACGCAGTATTTT.

In DNA, the CDR3 is TGTGCCAGCAGTTTTCGGGGGGCTCGTTACGAGCAGTACTTC. Amino acid sequence: CASSFRGARYEQYF. The chain uses TRBV27 and TRBJ2-7, with a tentative D call TRBD2 (7 bases). Trimming pared 3 bases from V and 4 bases from J, leaving 13 bases between. Germline V gene sequence: CDR1 MNHEY, CDR2 SMNVEV (reference sequence). CDR3 length equals 14 residues.

This chain links TRBV19 with TRBJ2-7, with 8 nucleotides matching TRBD2. The germline CDR1 and CDR2 sequences are LNHDA and SQIVND (reference sequence). The CDR3 loop spans 13 amino acids. J gave up 0 bases and V 11 bases, and 6 bases lay outside the gene matches. The CDR3 loop is CASRGGLSYEQYF. For the CDR3, the DNA is TGTGCCTCCCGGGGGGGCCTCTCCTACGAGCAGTACTTC.

The chain is built from TRBV9 and TRBJ2-1, with D hard to call. Trimming pared 3 bases from V and 0 bases from J, leaving 10 bases between. CDR3 size: 15 residues. CDR1 and CDR2 (germline): SGDLS, YYNGEE. The CDR3 DNA is TGTGCCAGCAGCGGGAGACCTAGCTCCTACAATGAGCAGTTCTTC. It encodes CASSGRPSSYNEQFF.

The chain combines TRBV5-6 with TRBJ1-1; tentatively, D is TRBD1 (6 bases). The V gene lost 4 bases and the J gene lost 1 base, with 26 bases spanning the gap. Per germline, CDR1 SGHDT and CDR2 YYEEEE. There are 19 residues in the CDR3. The CDR3 DNA reads TGTGCCAGCAGCCGCTTTCTCCGTCCCCTCAGGGGCCGGAACACTGAAGCTTTCTTT. Translation: CASSRFLRPLRGRNTEAFF.

The V and J genes are TRBV4-1 and TRBJ2-1, with 9 positions matching TRBD1. Germline V gene data show CDR1 as MGHRA and CDR2 as YSYEKL. V lost 3 bases, J lost 0 bases, and 6 bases stayed unmatched. The CDR3 is 17 residues long. As DNA, the CDR3 is TGCGCCAGCAGCCACCCCGGACAGGGGAGCTCCTACAATGAGCAGTTCTTC. Amino acids: CASSHPGQGSSYNEQFF.

The gene calls are TRBV6-5 and TRBJ2-7, with D maybe TRBD1 (6 bases). V lost 5 bases, J lost 2 bases, and 13 bases lay in between. CDR1 is MNHEY, CDR2 SVGAGI, per germline. The CDR3 sequence is 14 residues long. CDR3 sequence: CASSQRTEAYEQYF. The CDR3 region has the DNA TGTGCCAGCAGTCAAAGGACAGAGGCCTACGAGCAGTACTTC.

The J gene is TRBJ2-3, the V gene TRBV7-6; the D is unclear. There are 14 residues in the CDR3. Trimming removed 3 bases from V and 2 bases from J, with 9 bases in between. The germline V gene has CDR1 SGHVS and CDR2 FNYEAQ. CDR3 bases: TGTGCCAGCAGCTTTAAGAGCGACACAGATACGCAGTATTTT. As protein: CASSFKSDTDTQYF.

The genes are TRBV18 and TRBJ2-5, with D possibly TRBD2 on 6 matching bases. The CDR3 has 15 residues. Trimming stripped 3 bases from V and 2 bases from J, with 13 bases between. The germline gives CDR1 KGHSH, CDR2 LQKENI. The CDR3: CASSPGIAEQETQYF. CDR3 coding DNA: TGTGCCAGCTCACCCGGAATAGCGGAACAAGAGACCCAGTACTTC. The full variable domain, in which reference TRBV18 and TRBJ2-5 provide the parts outside the CDR3, is NAGVMQNPRHLVRRRGQEARLRCSPMKGHSHVYWYRQLPEEGLKFMVYLQKENIIDESGMPKERFSAEFPKEGPSILRIQQVVRGDSAAYFCASSPGIAEQETQYFGPGTRLLVL.

The chain has TRBV9 and TRBJ2-2, with 14 positions matching TRBD2. This CDR3 spans 18 amino acids. Per the germline V gene, CDR1 is SGDLS and CDR2 is YYNGEE. With V trimmed by 3 bases and J by 4 bases, 8 bases remained unmatched. The CDR3 nucleotides are TGTGCCAGCAGCGCATCGGGACTAGCGGGAGTCATCACCGGGGAGCTGTTTTTT. Its protein is CASSASGLAGVITGELFF.

The chain joins TRBV11-3 to TRBJ2-5; 10 bases align to TRBD2. The CDR3 extends over 15 amino acids. Germline values: CDR1 SGHNT, CDR2 YENEEA. J was trimmed by 2 bases and V by 5 bases; bases with no gene match: 5. This CDR3 is CASSPRTSGQETQYF. For the CDR3, the DNA is TGTGCCAGCAGCCCCCGGACTAGCGGACAAGAGACCCAGTACTTC.

This chain links TRBV7-3 with TRBJ2-1; D unresolved. Trimming removed 4 bases from V and 5 bases from J, with 12 bases in between. The CDR3 is 14 amino acids. Germline values: CDR1 SGHTA, CDR2 FQGTGA. The CDR3 DNA is TGTGCCAGCAGCTCTCTACCCCTAAACAATGAGCAGTTCTTC. This encodes CASSSLPLNNEQFF.

Only one count was recorded for this clone. The chain has TRBV10-1 and TRBJ2-3, with TRBD2 matching over 12 bases. This CDR3 spans 18 amino acids. Germline V lookup: CDR1 WNHNN, CDR2 SYGVQD (reference sequence). Trimming took 0 bases from V and 2 from J; bases not matched to a gene: 6. The CDR3 coding sequence is TGCGCCAGCAGTGAGTCAGTACTAGCGGGAGGTTCCACAGATACGCAGTATTTT. Translated, it gives CASSESVLAGGSTDTQYF.

This clone appeared a single time. It is unclear where the CDR3 begins or ends on the DNA, so no DNA is shown, and the CDR3 is as TCRdb lists it. The rearrangement joins TRBV5-4 to TRBJ2-7; the DNA was not compared with TRBD1, the D call given in the table. Germline CDR1 SGHNT, CDR2 YYREEE (reference sequence). The CDR3 is 14 residues long, ends included. The CDR3 reads CASSLVSGQGGQYF.

The chain links TRBV7-9 to TRBJ1-2; 7 bases align to TRBD1. Trimming took 5 bases from V and 2 from J; bases not matched to a gene: 2. CDR3 length: 13 residues. Germline lookup yields CDR1 SEHNR and CDR2 FQNEAQ (reference sequence). The CDR3 reads CASSTGQNYGYTF. DNA for the CDR3: TGTGCCAGCAGCACGGGACAGAACTATGGCTACACCTTC.

This chain links TRBV7-2 with TRBJ1-5; TRBD1 matches at 8 bases. The length of the CDR3 is 14 residues. Germline values: CDR1 SGHTA, CDR2 FQGNSA. With 3 bases clipped from V and 8 bases from J, the junction kept 6 bases outside the gene matches. The CDR3, as DNA: TGTGCCAGCAGCTTTGGACAGGGCGGTGAGCCCCAGCATTTT. This gives the protein CASSFGQGGEPQHF.

The rearrangement uses TRBV5-4 and TRBJ2-5; TRBD1 agrees at 7 bases. Per germline, CDR1 SGHNT and CDR2 YYREEE (reference sequence). The CDR3 spans 14 residues. Unmatched junction bases numbered 6, after V lost 4 bases and J lost 3 bases. CDR3 DNA sequence: TGTGCCAGCAGCCGTACAGGGGTGGAAGAGACCCAGTACTTC. Residues: CASSRTGVEETQYF. The full variable domain, rest sourced from reference TRBV5-4 and TRBJ2-5, is ETGVTQSPTHLIKTRGQQVTLRCSSQSGHNTVSWYQQALGQGPQFIFQYYREEENGRGNFPPRFSGLQFPNYSSELNVNALELDDSALYLCASSRTGVEETQYFGPGTRLLVL.

This chain connects TRBV18 to TRBJ2-5, with 10 positions matching TRBD2. This CDR3 spans 16 amino acids. Trimming removed 1 base from V and 2 bases from J; junction bases left unmatched: 4. Per germline, CDR1 KGHSH and CDR2 LQKENI. In nucleotides, the CDR3 is TGTGCCAGCTCACCACGACCAGCGGGAGGGCAAGAGACCCAGTACTTC. This encodes CASSPRPAGGQETQYF.

J is TRBJ1-2 and V is TRBV6-6; D unresolved. Germline CDR1 is MNHNY and CDR2 is SVGAGI (reference sequence). The length of the CDR3 is 13 residues. The ends were cut back, 10 bases at V and 4 bases at J, with 16 bases in the middle. CDR3 in amino acids: CANALGLGYGYTF. DNA of the CDR3: TGTGCCAACGCCCTCGGGTTAGGCTATGGCTACACCTTC.

V is TRBV7-2 and J is TRBJ1-2; TRBD1 agrees at 8 bases. The V gene's germline CDR1 is SGHTA and CDR2 FQGNSA. V was pared by 5 bases and J by 2 bases, with 7 bases of the junction left unmatched. CDR3 length: 15 residues. The CDR3 DNA reads as TGTGCCAGCAGCACCTGGGACAGGCCAAACTATGGCTACACCTTC. Encoded protein: CASSTWDRPNYGYTF.

V gene TRBV5-4 combines with J gene TRBJ2-1, with 11 nucleotides matching TRBD2. This CDR3 contains 15 residues. The germline V gene encodes CDR1 SGHNT and CDR2 YYREEE (reference sequence). V was pared by 3 bases and J by 3 bases, with 2 bases of the junction left unmatched. For the CDR3, the DNA is TGTGCCAGCAGCTGGGGGACTAGCGGCTACAATGAGCAGTTCTTC. Amino acid sequence: CASSWGTSGYNEQFF.

The J gene is TRBJ2-3, the V gene TRBV7-9, with D possibly matching TRBD2 (6 bases). V lost 5 bases and J lost 1, with 16 bases in between. The CDR3 is made up of 16 amino acids. In germline, CDR1 is SEHNR, CDR2 FQNEAQ (reference sequence). The CDR3 is CASSPVRGGGTDTQYF. The CDR3 DNA follows: TGTGCCAGCAGCCCCGTGAGGGGCGGGGGCACAGATACGCAGTATTTT.

V gene TRBV11-2 combines with J gene TRBJ2-7, with 11 bases that match TRBD2. The CDR3 totals 15 residues. The germline V gene has CDR1 SGHAT and CDR2 FQNNGV. The junction had 7 bases not matched to a gene; V was cut back by 5 bases and J by 4 bases. This CDR3 reads CASSQGLAGIYEQYF. The CDR3 DNA sequence: TGTGCCAGCAGCCAAGGACTAGCGGGCATATACGAGCAGTACTTC.

The chain combines TRBV5-2 with TRBJ2-1; the table assigns TRBD2, which was not confirmed against the DNA. TRBV5-2 counts as a pseudogene. This CDR3 has 24 amino acids. The CDR3 nucleotides read TGTGCCAGCAACTCCCCGGCCGGGACAAATACCTGGGGGCGGGAGGGTTTCACCTACAATGAGCAGTTCTTC. The encoded protein is CASNSPAGTNTWGREGFTYNEQFF.

This clone was seen a single time. This sequence joins TRBV2 and TRBJ1-5; unclear D gene. Germline V gene data show CDR1 as SNHLY and CDR2 as FYNNEI. The ends were cut back, 7 bases at V and 6 bases at J, with 13 bases in the middle. The CDR3 is 13 residues long. CDR3 coding DNA: TGTGCCAGCAACAGAATAGAGGGTCAGCCCCAGCATTTT. It is translated as CASNRIEGQPQHF.

The V call is TRBV5-1, the J call TRBJ2-5; 10 nucleotides align to TRBD2. The junction had 13 bases not matched to a gene; V was cut back by 3 bases and J by 5 bases. Germline CDR1 reads SGHRS; CDR2 reads YFSETQ. This CDR3 comprises 17 residues. For the CDR3, the DNA is TGCGCCAGCAGCTGGGGAGCAACTAGCGGGATTGTGGAGACCCAGTACTTC. Its translation is CASSWGATSGIVETQYF.

V gene TRBV7-2 combines with J gene TRBJ2-7; possibly TRBD1 for D (6 bases). V lost 5 bases and J 2 bases, leaving 13 bases between the germline ends. The CDR3 runs 14 residues. The germline CDR1 and CDR2 sequences are SGHTA and FQGNSA. The DNA of the CDR3 is TGTGCCAGCAGCCCAAGGACAGATCCCTACGAGCAGTACTTC. Translation gives CASSPRTDPYEQYF.